The present TCR beta chain was sequenced within a study of cytomegalovirus exposure and HLA in healthy donors. Study results and limitations: CMV antigen specificity was confirmed in vitro for three CMV-associated chains. In an earlier analysis, most TCR beta V segments were productive about 87% or about 30% of the time. Among TCR beta chains, those listed as cytomegalovirus-associated numbered under 200.

Concerning this clone itself: Antigen: not known.

Trimming took off 1 base at V and 3 bases at J, with 9 bases between the two ends. Per germline, CDR1 MGHRA and CDR2 YSYEKL. The CDR3 contains 14 residues. Vbeta (60) and Jbeta (13) primers were used in the PCR. Method: immunoSEQ multiplex PCR; TCRdb's copy keeps in-frame clones and lacks some. Here the sample spans about 160,000 clones, around 82% being singletons. Donors sampled were nominally healthy, though unrecorded immune exposures were likely. The gene calls are TRBV4-1 and TRBJ1-2; D possibly corresponds to TRBD1 (6 bases). Sequencing was carried out using PBMCs. This TCR came from a man in his thirties or forties in good health and CMV-seronegative. The CDR3 bases are TGCGCCAGCAGCCAAGCGGACAGAGACTATGGCTACACCTTC. Translating it yields CASSQADRDYGYTF.